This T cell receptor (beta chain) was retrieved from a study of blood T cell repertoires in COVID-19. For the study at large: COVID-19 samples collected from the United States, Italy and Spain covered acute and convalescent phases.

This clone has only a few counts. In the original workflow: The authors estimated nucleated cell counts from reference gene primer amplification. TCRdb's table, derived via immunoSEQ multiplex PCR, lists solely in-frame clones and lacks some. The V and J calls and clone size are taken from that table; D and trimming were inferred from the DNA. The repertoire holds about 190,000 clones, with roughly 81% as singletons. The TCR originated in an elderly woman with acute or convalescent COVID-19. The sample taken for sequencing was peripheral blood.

As DNA, the CDR3 is TGTGCCAGCAGCCCCGGGACAGGGGCTCAGCCCCAGCATTTT. Translated, it gives CASSPGTGAQPQHF. The genes are TRBV3-1 (or the pseudogene TRBV3-2) and TRBJ1-5; 10 bases are a match to TRBD1. With 4 bases clipped from V and 6 bases from J, the junction kept 3 bases outside the gene matches. CDR1 and CDR2 from the germline V gene are LGHDT and YNNKEL (reference sequence). There are 14 residues in the CDR3.